This entry lists 19 T cell receptor beta chains sequenced from one sample in a study of post-analysis software for immune sequencing data. These receptors have no identified antigens. Overall study results and limits: Relative to controls, patients had a handful of TRBV segments at higher frequency, with TRBV5-6, TRBV5-1 and TRBV20-1 among these.

TCR beta cDNA libraries included unique molecular identifiers. One entry per CDR3 protein results from TCRdb running MiXCR on the PCR reads. The table has 450,000 to 700,000 distinct CDR3 sequences, around 47% seen once. Sequencing was performed on blood. These receptors originate from a girl aged 5 to 17 with multiple sclerosis.

This clonotype was seen only once. The rearrangement uses TRBV18 and TRBJ1-3, with no clear D. Germline lookup yields CDR1 KGHSH and CDR2 LQKENI. Trimming took 0 bases from V and 8 from J, leaving 14 bases between them. CDR3 length: 15 residues. CDR3 residues: CASSPPLLARDTIYF. The CDR3 coding sequence is TGTGCCAGCTCACCACCGCTGCTCGCCCGAGACACCATATATTTT.

This clonotype turned up a few times. The chain recombines TRBV5-5 with TRBJ1-2; D ambiguous. V dropped 2 bases and J dropped 6 bases, with 11 bases sitting between them. The CDR3 spans 13 residues. Germline V gene sequence: CDR1 SGHKS, CDR2 YYEKEE (reference sequence). The CDR3 region is CASSLGNLDGYTF. CDR3 nucleotides: TGTGCCAGCAGCTTAGGAAACTTGGATGGCTACACCTTC. Variable domain in full (rest from reference TRBV5-5 and TRBJ1-2): DAGVTQSPTHLIKTRGQQVTLRCSPISGHKSVSWYQQVLGQGPQFIFQYYEKEERGRGNFPDRFSARQFPNYSSELNVNALLLGDSALYLCASSLGNLDGYTFGSGTRLTVV.

This chain uses TRBV12-3 or TRBV12-4 with TRBJ1-1; 8 nucleotides align to TRBD1. V was pared by 7 bases and J by 1 base, with 5 bases of the junction left unmatched. The CDR3 runs to 14 residues. The CDR3: CASTSGQGNTEAFF. The CDR3 DNA follows: TGTGCCAGCACCTCCGGACAGGGGAACACTGAAGCTTTCTTT.

This clonotype was observed once. The chain employs TRBV6-5 and TRBJ2-2; D is ambiguous. Trimming shortened V by 4 bases and J by 7 bases, and 10 bases separated the two germline ends. CDR1 MNHEY and CDR2 SVGAGI come from the germline V gene. The CDR3 runs 13 residues. CDR3 DNA sequence: TGTGCCAGCAGTTCCCCTCGAGTCGGGGAGCTGTTTTTT. It codes for CASSSPRVGELFF.

The genes are TRBV12-3 or TRBV12-4 and TRBJ1-1; D perhaps matches TRBD1 (6 bases). Deletions cut 6 bases from V and 1 base from J, with 12 bases between. The CDR3 consists of 14 residues. In nucleotides, the CDR3 is TGTGCCAGCAGGACAGGTTTTGCGAACACTGAAGCTTTCTTT. Translated, it gives CASRTGFANTEAFF.

Details on this clonotype: A much bigger clone sits one base away, suggesting this may be a read error. The rearrangement joins TRBV13 to TRBJ2-7; 7 bases align to TRBD1. Germline lookup yields CDR1 PRHDT and CDR2 FYEKMQ (reference sequence). This CDR3 region has 12 residues. The CDR3 is CASSVTGRERYF. The CDR3 DNA is TGTGCCAGCAGCGTGACAGGGCGCGAGCGGTACTTC.

The table lists this clonotype with a few counts. The rearrangement joins TRBV20-1 to TRBJ2-1, with a weak D call TRBD2 (5 bases). The ends were cut back, 3 bases at V and 4 bases at J, with 19 bases in the middle. This CDR3 contains 16 residues. Germline assignment: CDR1 DFQATT and CDR2 SNEGSKA (reference sequence). CDR3 sequence: CSARYRDAGLYNEQFF. The CDR3 nucleotides are TGCAGTGCTAGGTACCGGGATGCAGGCCTATACAATGAGCAGTTCTTC.

The rearrangement joins TRBV12-3 or TRBV12-4 to TRBJ1-2, with D perhaps TRBD1 (5 bases). CDR3 length equals 15 residues. Trimming took off 6 bases at V and 8 bases at J, with 22 bases between the two ends. CDR3 residues: CASSRPPGQDSGYTF. CDR3 in DNA: TGTGCCAGCAGCAGACCCCCAGGGCAGGATAGCGGCTACACCTTC.

V is TRBV7-2 and J is TRBJ1-1; D ambiguous. The CDR3 is 14 amino acids. CDR1 is SGHTA, CDR2 FQGNSA, per germline. V was cut by 1 base and J by 1 base, with 7 bases left in between. The CDR3 coding sequence is TGTGCCAGCAGCTTAGAAGGATGGAACACTGAAGCTTTCTTT. Encoded protein: CASSLEGWNTEAFF.

This chain joins TRBV12-3 or TRBV12-4 and TRBJ2-3; 7 nucleotides agree with TRBD2. V lost 4 bases to trimming and J lost 3 bases; unmatched junction nucleotides: 7. The CDR3 has 15 amino acids. CDR3 amino acids: CASSSREVETDTQYF. CDR3 in DNA: TGTGCCAGCAGTTCCCGGGAGGTGGAGACAGATACGCAGTATTTT.

In the case of this clonotype: Being one base from a much bigger clone, this may be a read error. No DNA is shown, since the ends of the CDR3 on it are uncertain; the CDR3 is the one TCRdb lists. The chain joins TRBV29-1 to TRBJ2-6; TRBD1 is the table's D call, not checked against the DNA. In germline, CDR1 is SQVTM, CDR2 ANQGSEA. Both ends counted, the CDR3 spans 15 residues. The chain's CDR3 is CSVGQGAYGANVLIF.

The chain links TRBV29-1 to TRBJ2-5; D gene ambiguous. The DNA end is a closer match to TRBJ2-7, so the J assignment may be wrong. CDR1 is SQVTM, CDR2 ANQGSEA, per germline. This CDR3 has 13 residues. CDR3 sequence: CSVGVTDGHEQYF. DNA for the CDR3: TGCAGCGTGGGCGTGACCGATGGACACGAGCAGTACTTC.

The V gene is TRBV29-1, the J gene TRBJ1-1; maybe TRBD1 (5 bases). Looked up from germline, CDR1 is SQVTM and CDR2 is ANQGSEA. The V end lost 7 bases, the J end lost 3 bases, and 12 bases lay between the germline ends. The length of the CDR3 is 12 residues. The CDR3 region is CSALGGDTEAFF. The CDR3 DNA follows: TGCAGCGCCCTGGGGGGGGACACTGAAGCTTTCTTT.

The V call is TRBV12-3 or TRBV12-4, the J call TRBJ2-7; no definite D call. The V end was cut by 5 bases, the J end by 6 bases, with 17 bases between. The CDR3 length is 14 residues. As DNA, the CDR3 is TGTGCCAGCAGTCCCCGGGTAGCCGTAGGCGAGCAGTACTTC. Translating gives CASSPRVAVGEQYF.

The chain is built from TRBV12-3 or TRBV12-4 and TRBJ2-7, with 12 bases that match TRBD2. The CDR3 loop spans 15 amino acids. V was pared by 6 bases and J by 0 bases, with 3 bases of the junction left unmatched. CDR3 in amino acids: CASRTTSGSSYEQYF. CDR3 nucleotide sequence: TGTGCCAGCAGAACGACTAGCGGGAGCTCCTACGAGCAGTACTTC.

This clonotype was seen many times. The genes are TRBV5-1 and TRBJ2-5, with D uncertain. The CDR3 is 13 amino acids. Looked up from germline, CDR1 is SGHRS and CDR2 is YFSETQ. Trimming pared 4 bases from V and 4 bases from J, leaving 11 bases between. CDR3 sequence: CASSQRTGETQYF. DNA of the CDR3: TGCGCCAGCAGCCAAAGGACGGGAGAGACCCAGTACTTC.

V usage is TRBV15 and J usage is TRBJ2-7; D is uncertain. This CDR3 has 13 amino acids. Between the trimmed V and J ends, which lost 5 bases and 5 bases, there was a span of 13 bases. CDR1 LNHNV and CDR2 YYDKDF come from the germline V gene (reference sequence). In nucleotides, the CDR3 is TGTGCCACCAGCCCTACCGCTCCCCACGAGCAGTACTTC. Its protein product is CATSPTAPHEQYF. The variable domain in full, with the rest retrieved from reference TRBV15 and TRBJ2-7, is DAMVIQNPRYQVTQFGKPVTLSCSQTLNHNVMYWYQQKSSQAPKLLFHYYDKDFNNEADTPDNFQSRRPNTSFCFLDIRSPGLGDTAMYLCATSPTAPHEQYFGPGTRLTVT.

In its sample, this clonotype was seen a few times. The chain carries TRBV7-3 and TRBJ2-1; TRBD1 agrees at 8 bases. The trim removed 2 bases at V and 0 bases at J, leaving 6 bases unmatched. Germline CDR1 is SGHTA and CDR2 is FQGTGA. This CDR3 contains 17 residues. The CDR3 nucleotides read TGTGCCAGCAGCTTAGCAGGGGGCGGAAGCTCCTACAATGAGCAGTTCTTC. Amino acid sequence: CASSLAGGGSSYNEQFF.

This clonotype has just one count. V and J are TRBV7-9 and TRBJ2-1; 9 nucleotides align to TRBD1. The closer fit of TRBJ2-7 to the DNA end suggests the J call may be wrong. Per the germline V gene, CDR1 is SEHNR and CDR2 is FQNEAQ (reference sequence). This CDR3 comprises 14 residues. DNA for the CDR3: TGTGCCAGCACAATTACAGGGGGCTACAATGAGCAGTACTTC. Amino acid sequence: CASTITGGYNEQYF.